This T cell receptor (beta chain) was recovered during a study of radiation and T cells in renal cell carcinoma. About the study: Nephrectomy followed 15 Gy stereotactic body radiation by 4 weeks. Notes on the study in general: Without pretreatment biopsies, baseline tumor clonotype presence was undetermined.

Sequencing was performed with immunoSEQ multiplex PCR; in TCRdb, only in-frame clones are kept and a portion is missing. The sample records 40,000 to 50,000 clones, roughly four fifths being singletons. Specified time point: baseline pretreatment blood. The treatment here: 15 Gy SBRT to primary tumor, nephrectomy 4 weeks later. Blood was sampled at baseline, 2 weeks and 4 weeks after SBRT. A word on this clone: Its antigen is still unknown.

Sequences were derived from blood, sampled from a patient whose treatment included radiotherapy and nephrectomy. The TCR comes from a woman in her seventies with renal cell carcinoma.

The CDR3 loop reads CASSEVSNQPQHF. In nucleotides, the CDR3 is TGTGCCAGCAGTGAGGTGAGCAATCAGCCCCAGCATTTT. The chain has TRBV6-5 and TRBJ1-5; D gene unclear. CDR3 length: 13 residues. The V gene lost 5 bases and the J gene lost 1 base, with 6 bases spanning the gap. Germline CDR1 is MNHEY and CDR2 is SVGAGI.